These 28 T cell receptor beta chains were all obtained from the same sample, sequenced in a study of shared clonotypes between healthy human individuals. The protocol was immunoSEQ multiplex PCR, while the TCRdb copy is restricted to in-frame clones and leaves out a portion. The sample yields about 2 million clones, roughly 95% seen once. The specimen sequenced was naive CD4+ T cells sorted from blood. The subset here: CD45RA+ positively selected. The receptors were sampled from a man aged 18 to 30 in good health.

This chain links TRBV15 with TRBJ2-5, with D unclear. This CDR3 is built from 16 residues. With 1 base removed from V and 1 base from J, the gap between germline ends came to 13 bases. The germline gives CDR1 LNHNV, CDR2 YYDKDF (reference sequence). DNA of the CDR3: TGTGCCACCAGCAGAGGGGTGGACCCTTCCCAAGAGACCCAGTACTTC. Its protein product is CATSRGVDPSQETQYF.

V usage is TRBV30 and J usage is TRBJ2-3; D remains ambiguous. Per germline, CDR1 GTSNPN and CDR2 SVGIG (reference sequence). The CDR3 contains 15 residues. V shed 5 bases and J shed 4 bases, with 19 bases lying between them. CDR3 residues: CAWVTGHTDADTQYF. CDR3 DNA sequence: TGTGCCTGGGTAACGGGTCACACGGACGCAGATACGCAGTATTTT.

This clone has a single count. The V call is TRBV27, the J call TRBJ2-7; 10 nucleotides agree with TRBD1. Losses at the gene ends were 6 bases for V and 4 bases for J; bases not matched to a gene: 18. The CDR3 is 18 amino acids. Germline CDR1 and CDR2: MNHEY and SMNVEV (reference sequence). The CDR3 nucleotides are TGTGCCAGCAGCTTGAAGATACCGGGACAGGGGAGCCCATACGAGCAGTACTTC. Encoded protein: CASSLKIPGQGSPYEQYF.

V and J are TRBV5-1 and TRBJ2-7, with D unclear. V dropped 5 bases and J dropped 2 bases, with 14 bases sitting between them. The CDR3 extends over 14 amino acids. The germline V gene has CDR1 SGHRS and CDR2 YFSETQ. CDR3 sequence reads: CASRDVVSTYEQYF. The CDR3 DNA reads TGCGCCAGCAGAGATGTTGTCTCTACCTACGAGCAGTACTTC.

The chain combines TRBV30 with TRBJ2-7; D gene uncertain. This CDR3 is 11 amino acids long. Germline values: CDR1 GTSNPN, CDR2 SVGIG (reference sequence). V was shortened by 2 bases and J by 7 bases, with 9 bases between the two germline ends. DNA for the CDR3: TGTGCCTGGAGTACTCAGGAAGAGCAGTACTTC. Its protein is CAWSTQEEQYF.

The V and J genes are TRBV13 and TRBJ2-7; weak D call: TRBD2 (5 bases). CDR1 is PRHDT and CDR2 is FYEKMQ in the germline V gene (reference sequence). There are 13 residues in the CDR3. The germline V and J ends were trimmed by 4 bases and 3 bases, with 10 bases remaining between them. The CDR3 bases are TGTGCCAGCAGCTCCGGACTGGACTACGAGCAGTACTTC. This translates into CASSSGLDYEQYF.

This chain links TRBV27 with TRBJ2-7; D is unresolved. V shed 6 bases and J shed 3 bases, with 12 bases lying between them. CDR1 and CDR2 from the germline V gene are MNHEY and SMNVEV (reference sequence). This CDR3 is 13 amino acids long. DNA of the CDR3: TGTGCCAGCAGCCGAGACCCAAACTACGAGCAGTACTTC. Translated: CASSRDPNYEQYF.

Worth noting for this clone: In the same sample, other DNA sequences code for this CDR3. The chain is built from TRBV7-2 and TRBJ1-3, with 9 bases lining up with TRBD1. CDR3 size: 16 residues. V shed 1 base, J shed 1 base, and the junction held 2 bases outside the gene matches. In germline, CDR1 is SGHTA, CDR2 FQGNSA. Here the CDR3 DNA reads TGTGCCAGCAGCTTAGTGGGACAGGGTTCTGGAAACACCATATATTTT. Encoded protein: CASSLVGQGSGNTIYF.

The chain carries TRBV30 and TRBJ1-2, with 8 bases that match TRBD1. Germline V gene sequence: CDR1 GTSNPN, CDR2 SVGIG (reference sequence). The CDR3 runs to 14 residues. V dropped 2 bases and J dropped 6; count of bases not matched to a gene: 8. DNA for the CDR3: TGTGCCTGGAGTAAATCGGACAGGGAAAATGGCTACACCTTC. This translates into CAWSKSDRENGYTF.

The rearrangement links TRBV29-1 to TRBJ2-7, with D possibly TRBD2 on 6 matching bases. Per germline, CDR1 SQVTM and CDR2 ANQGSEA. V shed 7 bases and J shed 1 base, with 14 bases lying between them. The CDR3 loop spans 13 amino acids. The CDR3 is CSAQTGVSYEQYF. CDR3 DNA: TGCAGCGCCCAAACGGGGGTATCCTACGAGCAGTACTTC.

The chain is built from TRBV7-9 and TRBJ2-7; 11 bases agree with TRBD1. The CDR3 runs to 15 residues. After removal of 5 bases from V and 4 bases from J, the junction contained 7 bases not matched to a gene. Germline V gene data show CDR1 as SEHNR and CDR2 as FQNEAQ (reference sequence). The CDR3 reads CASSASGTGGYEQYF. In nucleotides, the CDR3 is TGTGCCAGCAGCGCCTCCGGGACAGGGGGTTACGAGCAGTACTTC.

As DNA, the CDR3 is TGTGCCAGCAGCTTAGTTCCGGAAAGCTATGGCTACACCTTC. Its translation is CASSLVPESYGYTF. This chain links TRBV7-9 with TRBJ1-2, with D uncertain. The V end lost 1 base, the J end lost 4 bases, and 10 bases lay between the germline ends. Germline lookup yields CDR1 SEHNR and CDR2 FQNEAQ (reference sequence). CDR3 size: 14 residues. The complete variable domain, with remaining parts taken from reference TRBV7-9 and TRBJ1-2, reads DTGVSQNPRHKITKRGQNVTFRCDPISEHNRLYWYRQTLGQGPEFLTYFQNEAQLEKSRLLSDRFSAERPKGSFSTLEIQRTEQGDSAMYLCASSLVPESYGYTFGSGTRLTVV.

This clone was found once. J is TRBJ1-3 and V is TRBV10-1, with D possibly being TRBD1 (6 bases). The CDR3 contains 14 residues. V was cut by 3 bases and J by 4 bases, with 10 bases left in between. CDR1 and CDR2 (germline): WNHNN, SYGVQD (reference sequence). The DNA for the CDR3 is TGCGCCAGCAGTGAAGGGACAACGGGAAACACCATATATTTT. This sequence encodes CASSEGTTGNTIYF.

This clone was seen only once. This sample also contains other DNA sequences that code for the same CDR3. The rearrangement joins TRBV5-1 to TRBJ2-3; D uncertain. This CDR3 comprises 12 residues. The V end lost 0 bases, the J end lost 5 bases, and 4 bases lay between the germline ends. The germline V gene encodes CDR1 SGHRS and CDR2 YFSETQ. This CDR3 is CASSLGRDTQYF. Written as DNA, the CDR3 is TGCGCCAGCAGCTTGGGGCGAGATACGCAGTATTTT.

The chain carries TRBV5-6 and TRBJ2-7; 11 bases line up with TRBD1. CDR1 is SGHDT, CDR2 YYEEEE, per germline. V shed 3 bases, J shed 8 bases, and the junction held 10 bases outside the gene matches. The CDR3 covers 15 residues. The CDR3 reads CASSSSGTGGAKQYF. In DNA form, the CDR3 reads TGTGCCAGCAGCTCCTCCGGGACAGGGGGTGCTAAGCAGTACTTC.

The count of this clone is one. This chain uses TRBV7-6 with TRBJ2-6; D not resolved. Deletions cut 8 bases from V and 0 bases from J, with 5 bases between. This CDR3 region has 13 residues. Germline loops: CDR1 SGHVS, CDR2 FNYEAQ. As DNA, the CDR3 is TGTGCCAGCGGAAACTCTGGGGCCAACGTCCTGACTTTC. Translation: CASGNSGANVLTF.

CDR3: CASARDGPNEKLFF. DNA of the CDR3: TGTGCCAGCGCCCGGGACGGACCTAATGAAAAACTGTTTTTT. The chain has TRBV27 and TRBJ1-4; D might be TRBD1 (5 bases). Trimming took off 8 bases at V and 3 bases at J, with 13 bases between the two ends. This CDR3 is built from 14 residues. Germline-derived CDR1 and CDR2 are MNHEY and SMNVEV (reference sequence).

The V gene is TRBV11-2, the J gene TRBJ2-3; the D is unclear. CDR1 is SGHAT and CDR2 is FQNNGV in the germline V gene. The V end was cut by 0 bases, the J end by 5 bases, with 6 bases between. The CDR3 is 13 amino acids. CDR3 bases: TGTGCCAGCAGCTTAGATCTTGTAGATACGCAGTATTTT. Its protein is CASSLDLVDTQYF.

The count of this clone is one. The chain combines TRBV30 with TRBJ2-5, with D unclear. Trimming pared 1 base from V and 7 bases from J, leaving 13 bases between. This CDR3 is 13 amino acids long. CDR1 and CDR2 from the germline V gene are GTSNPN and SVGIG (reference sequence). CDR3 nucleotides: TGTGCCTGGAGTGAGGCAGCGACGGGGACCCAGTACTTC. Its protein product is CAWSEAATGTQYF.

The chain has TRBV10-3 and TRBJ1-1; the D gene is possibly TRBD1 (5 bases). The germline V gene encodes CDR1 ENHRY and CDR2 SYGVKD. Trimming stripped 6 bases from V and 4 bases from J, with 18 bases between. This CDR3 is 15 amino acids long. Written as DNA, the CDR3 is TGTGCCATCAGCGCCCTTGCAGGGATGAGCACTGAAGCTTTCTTT. Protein sequence: CAISALAGMSTEAFF.

The V call is TRBV5-6, the J call TRBJ2-5; 8 nucleotides match TRBD2. The CDR3 length is 18 residues. Germline CDR1 SGHDT, CDR2 YYEEEE. J was trimmed by 0 bases and V by 4 bases; bases with no gene match: 14. The CDR3 protein is CASSPGEREFLYQETQYF. CDR3 nucleotides: TGTGCCAGCAGCCCCGGGGAGCGGGAGTTTTTATACCAAGAGACCCAGTACTTC.

The rearrangement joins TRBV30 to TRBJ1-5; the D gene is possibly TRBD1 (5 bases). The CDR3 length is 16 residues. Trimming took off 1 base at V and 3 bases at J, with 16 bases between the two ends. The germline V gene has CDR1 GTSNPN and CDR2 SVGIG (reference sequence). The CDR3: CAWSGPRGRDNQPQHF. CDR3 coding DNA: TGTGCCTGGAGTGGGCCACGAGGCAGGGACAATCAGCCCCAGCATTTT.

CDR3 protein: CASSWTSNTGELFF. The CDR3 nucleotides are TGCGCCAGCAGCTGGACTAGCAACACCGGGGAGCTGTTTTTT. The rearrangement joins TRBV5-1 to TRBJ2-2; 8 nucleotides align to TRBD2. Germline V gene data show CDR1 as SGHRS and CDR2 as YFSETQ. This CDR3 has 14 residues. Trimming at V came to 3 bases and at J to 2 bases, leaving 0 bases not matched to a gene.

This chain connects TRBV30 to TRBJ1-4; no firm D call. The germline CDR1 and CDR2 sequences are GTSNPN and SVGIG (reference sequence). V lost 5 bases to trimming and J lost 4 bases, with 8 bases between them. The CDR3 is 12 residues long. The CDR3 coding sequence is TGTGCCTGGGCGACGAATAATGAAAAACTGTTTTTT. Its translation is CAWATNNEKLFF.

V gene TRBV7-9 combines with J gene TRBJ1-2; weak D call: TRBD1 (6 bases). The CDR3 has 17 amino acids. Trimming took 1 base from V and 2 from J, leaving 17 bases between them. The germline V gene encodes CDR1 SEHNR and CDR2 FQNEAQ (reference sequence). The CDR3 reads CASSLEGQGRTNYGYTF. DNA of the CDR3: TGTGCCAGCAGCTTAGAGGGACAAGGTAGAACGAACTATGGCTACACCTTC. Complete variable domain (other parts from reference TRBV7-9 and TRBJ1-2): DTGVSQNPRHKITKRGQNVTFRCDPISEHNRLYWYRQTLGQGPEFLTYFQNEAQLEKSRLLSDRFSAERPKGSFSTLEIQRTEQGDSAMYLCASSLEGQGRTNYGYTFGSGTRLTVV.

In regard to this clone: Additional DNA sequences in this sample encode the identical CDR3. The genes are TRBV6-5 and TRBJ2-5; D is perhaps TRBD1 (6 bases). Trimming shortened V by 2 bases and J by 2 bases, and 9 bases separated the two germline ends. This CDR3 region has 14 residues. The germline gives CDR1 MNHEY, CDR2 SVGAGI. CDR3 region: CASSYGGGQETQYF. The CDR3 bases are TGTGCCAGCAGTTACGGGGGCGGACAAGAGACCCAGTACTTC.

In its sample, this clone was seen once. The V gene is TRBV7-5, the J gene TRBJ2-7; the table's D call, TRBD1, has no DNA check behind it. TRBV7-5 is classified as a pseudogene. The CDR3 has 14 residues. CDR3: CAHERTGDDYEQYF. Here the CDR3 DNA reads TGTGCCCACGAGCGGACAGGGGACGACTACGAGCAGTACTTC.

The chain combines TRBV7-2 with TRBJ2-5, with D perhaps given as TRBD1 or TRBD2 (5 bases each). The length of the CDR3 is 15 residues. The ends were cut back, 6 bases at V and 5 bases at J, with 19 bases in the middle. Germline V lookup: CDR1 SGHTA, CDR2 FQGNSA. The CDR3 is CASSPGLPQEETQYF. The CDR3 coding sequence is TGTGCCAGCAGTCCGGGGCTGCCGCAGGAGGAGACCCAGTACTTC.